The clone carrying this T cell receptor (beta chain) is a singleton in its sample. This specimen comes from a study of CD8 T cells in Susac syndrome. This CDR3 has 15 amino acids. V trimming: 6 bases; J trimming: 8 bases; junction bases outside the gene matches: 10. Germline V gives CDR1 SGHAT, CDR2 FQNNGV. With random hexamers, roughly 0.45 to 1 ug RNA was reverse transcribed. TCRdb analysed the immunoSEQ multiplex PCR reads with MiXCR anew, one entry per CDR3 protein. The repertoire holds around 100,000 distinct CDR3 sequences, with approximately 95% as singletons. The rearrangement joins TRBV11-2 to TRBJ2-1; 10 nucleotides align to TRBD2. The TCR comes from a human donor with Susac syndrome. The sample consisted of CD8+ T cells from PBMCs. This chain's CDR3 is CASRSSGGAVDEQFF. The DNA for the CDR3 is TGTGCCAGCAGATCAAGCGGGGGGGCCGTCGATGAGCAGTTCTTC.